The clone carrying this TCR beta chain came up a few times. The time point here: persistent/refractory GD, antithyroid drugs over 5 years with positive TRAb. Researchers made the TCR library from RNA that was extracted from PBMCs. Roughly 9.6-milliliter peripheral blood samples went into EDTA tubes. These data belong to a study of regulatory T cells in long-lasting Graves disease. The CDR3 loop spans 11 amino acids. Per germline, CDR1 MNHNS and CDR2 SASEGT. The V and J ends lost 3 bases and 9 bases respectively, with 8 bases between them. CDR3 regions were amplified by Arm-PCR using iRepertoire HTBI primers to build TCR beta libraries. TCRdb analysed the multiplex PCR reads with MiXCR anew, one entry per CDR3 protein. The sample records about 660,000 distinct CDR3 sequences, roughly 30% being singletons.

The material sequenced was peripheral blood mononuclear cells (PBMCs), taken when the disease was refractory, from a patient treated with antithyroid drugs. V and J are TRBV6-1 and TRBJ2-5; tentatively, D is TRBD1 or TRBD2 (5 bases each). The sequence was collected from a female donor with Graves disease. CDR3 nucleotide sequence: TGTGCCAGCAGTGAGGGACGGTCCCAGTACTTC. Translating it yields CASSEGRSQYF.